The 31 T cell receptor beta chains in this list originate from one sample, sequenced in a study of blood T cell repertoires in COVID-19. Libraries were prepared by immunoSEQ multiplex PCR; TCRdb keeps only in-frame clonotypes and omits some of them. The table includes some 200,000 clones, roughly 89% detected once. Source material: peripheral blood. The receptors shown here come from a woman in her 70s with COVID-19, enrolled during active disease.

The gene calls are TRBV7-8 and TRBJ2-5; D may be TRBD1 (6 bases). Trimming pared 3 bases from V and 5 bases from J, leaving 10 bases between. CDR3 length: 13 amino acids. Per germline, CDR1 SGHVS and CDR2 FQNEAQ. CDR3 in amino acids: CASSFNRVETQYF. The DNA of the CDR3 is TGTGCCAGCAGCTTTAACAGGGTGGAGACCCAGTACTTC.

The V gene is TRBV2, the J gene TRBJ1-2, with a tentative D call TRBD1 (5 bases). This CDR3 has 13 amino acids. With 3 bases removed from V and 5 bases from J, the gap between germline ends came to 10 bases. Germline lookup yields CDR1 SNHLY and CDR2 FYNNEI. The CDR3 DNA reads as TGTGCCAGCAGTGACGGGGGGGGATATGGCTACACCTTC. Its protein product is CASSDGGGYGYTF.

The chain employs TRBV27 and TRBJ2-7; 12 bases are shared with TRBD2. With V trimmed by 2 bases and J by 2 bases, 10 bases remained unmatched. This CDR3 is 18 amino acids long. From germline, CDR1 is MNHEY and CDR2 SMNVEV (reference sequence). As DNA, the CDR3 is TGTGCCAGCAGTTTACGTTCGCTAGCGGGGGGGCCTGCCTACGAGCAGTACTTC. Its protein product is CASSLRSLAGGPAYEQYF.

V gene TRBV6-4 combines with J gene TRBJ2-1; perhaps TRBD2 as D (6 bases). This CDR3 contains 13 residues. V was pared by 6 bases and J by 11 bases, with 17 bases between. Germline CDR1 is MRHNA and CDR2 is SNTAGT. The CDR3 DNA reads as TGTGCCAGCAGCATGACTAGAAGCCAAAAGCAGTTCTTC. Translated: CASSMTRSQKQFF.

The chain is built from TRBV5-1 and TRBJ2-2, with D tentatively TRBD1 (5 bases). Trimming removed 7 bases at V and 1 base at J, with 8 bases between. From germline, CDR1 is SGHRS and CDR2 YFSETQ. This CDR3 contains 13 residues. The CDR3 loop reads CASGTGNTGELFF. As DNA, the CDR3 is TGCGCCAGCGGTACAGGGAACACCGGGGAGCTGTTTTTT.

The chain has TRBV7-2 and TRBJ2-7, with TRBD2 matching 8 bases. Trimming removed 5 bases from V and 0 bases from J; junction bases left unmatched: 9. Germline CDR1 and CDR2: SGHTA and FQGNSA. The CDR3 totals 16 residues. The chain's CDR3 is CASSQGLAGLSYEQYF. The CDR3 nucleotides are TGTGCCAGCAGCCAAGGGCTAGCGGGCCTCTCCTACGAGCAGTACTTC.

The chain combines TRBV5-1 with TRBJ2-1; tentatively, D is TRBD1 (5 bases). CDR3 length equals 14 residues. Germline lookup yields CDR1 SGHRS and CDR2 YFSETQ. Trimming cost V 1 base and J 8 bases, with 13 bases left between them. The CDR3 loop reads CASSLLSRVDEQFF. In DNA form, the CDR3 reads TGCGCCAGCAGCTTGCTTTCCAGGGTCGATGAGCAGTTCTTC.

This sequence joins TRBV30 and TRBJ1-5; D gene ambiguous. CDR1 GTSNPN and CDR2 SVGIG come from the germline V gene (reference sequence). Trimming stripped 1 base from V and 4 bases from J, with 11 bases between. This CDR3 has 14 amino acids. For the CDR3, the DNA is TGTGCCTGGAGTGGAACGAGCGCGAATCAGCCCCAGCATTTT. This codes for CAWSGTSANQPQHF.

The chain has TRBV29-1 and TRBJ1-2, with D perhaps TRBD1 (6 bases). CDR1 is SQVTM and CDR2 is ANQGSEA in the germline V gene. V was shortened by 6 bases and J by 1 base, with 12 bases between the two germline ends. The CDR3 contains 13 residues. CDR3 in DNA: TGCAGCGTGCCGAGACAGGATAACTATGGCTACACCTTC. The encoded protein is CSVPRQDNYGYTF.

J is TRBJ2-7 and V is TRBV20-1; 9 positions agree with TRBD2. Germline V gene sequence: CDR1 DFQATT, CDR2 SNEGSKA (reference sequence). There are 11 residues in the CDR3. The junction had 4 bases not matched to a gene; V was cut back by 7 bases and J by 6 bases. CDR3 sequence: CSVEREVEQYF. CDR3 nucleotides: TGCAGTGTAGAGCGGGAGGTCGAGCAGTACTTC.

This clone was observed a few times. The rearrangement uses TRBV6-5 and TRBJ2-2; 7 nucleotides match TRBD1. The CDR3 is made up of 13 amino acids. The junction had 9 bases not matched to a gene; V was cut back by 6 bases and J by 11 bases. Germline V gene lookup returns CDR1 MNHEY and CDR2 SVGAGI. The DNA for the CDR3 is TGTGCCAGCAGCTCCAACAGGGGTCGCGAGCTGTTTTTT. It translates to CASSSNRGRELFF.

This chain uses TRBV30 with TRBJ2-1; D is undetermined. Germline CDR1 GTSNPN, CDR2 SVGIG (reference sequence). V was cut by 2 bases and J by 0 bases, with 8 bases left in between. The CDR3 runs 14 residues. CDR3 nucleotides: TGTGCCTGGAGTCCGCCTACCTCCTACAATGAGCAGTTCTTC. It yields the protein CAWSPPTSYNEQFF.

This clone was seen only a few times. V is TRBV20-1 and J is TRBJ2-7; a possible D gene is TRBD2 (5 bases). Trimming took 3 bases from V and 7 from J, leaving 10 bases between them. The CDR3 contains 11 residues. Germline CDR1 reads DFQATT; CDR2 reads SNEGSKA (reference sequence). CDR3 sequence: CSARVTSEQYF. As DNA, the CDR3 is TGCAGTGCTAGGGTAACTAGTGAGCAGTACTTC.

In nucleotides, the CDR3 is TGTGCCAGCAGTGGGACAGCGAACACTGAAGCTTTCTTT. Translation gives CASSGTANTEAFF. This chain uses TRBV6-4 with TRBJ1-1; a possible D gene is TRBD1 (6 bases). The CDR3 contains 13 residues. The V gene's germline CDR1 is MRHNA and CDR2 SNTAGT. Trimming pared 4 bases from V and 1 base from J, leaving 7 bases between.

The chain employs TRBV19 and TRBJ2-7, with D possibly matching TRBD1 (6 bases). V gave up 3 bases and J gave up 5 bases, with 17 bases separating them. This CDR3 spans 15 amino acids. The germline V gene encodes CDR1 LNHDA and CDR2 SQIVND (reference sequence). The CDR3 protein is CASSISQGRYDEQYF. CDR3 nucleotide sequence: TGTGCCAGTAGTATTAGCCAGGGGCGATATGACGAGCAGTACTTC.

The rearrangement links TRBV7-3 to TRBJ2-6; D possibly corresponds to TRBD1 (5 bases). Germline values: CDR1 SGHTA, CDR2 FQGTGA. CDR3 length: 16 residues. Deletions cut 6 bases from V and 4 bases from J, with 16 bases between. This CDR3 reads CASRREGASGANVLTF. The DNA of the CDR3 is TGTGCCAGCAGGAGAGAAGGGGCGAGCGGGGCCAACGTCCTGACTTTC.

The V and J genes are TRBV28 and TRBJ2-7; D ambiguous. The CDR3 totals 12 residues. With 5 bases removed from V and 5 bases from J, the gap between germline ends came to 10 bases. Germline assignment: CDR1 MDHEN and CDR2 SYDVKM. CDR3 loop: CASSTGGDEQYF. The CDR3 nucleotides read TGTGCCAGCAGTACTGGTGGTGACGAGCAGTACTTC.

V and J are TRBV20-1 and TRBJ1-5; a weak D match, TRBD1 (5 bases). The CDR3 contains 17 residues. The germline V gene has CDR1 DFQATT and CDR2 SNEGSKA (reference sequence). V was pared by 6 bases and J by 0 bases, with 21 bases between. In nucleotides, the CDR3 is TGCAGTGCCAGTCTCAGGGCTGGGGCCTATAGCAATCAGCCCCAGCATTTT. Amino acid sequence: CSASLRAGAYSNQPQHF.

This chain joins TRBV5-6 and TRBJ1-4, with 8 bases that match TRBD1. The CDR3 has 14 amino acids. Germline trimming cut 0 bases from V and 6 bases from J; bases unmatched to any gene: 1. Germline CDR1 is SGHDT and CDR2 is YYEEEE. The CDR3 DNA sequence: TGTGCCAGCAGCTTGGTGACAGGGGATGAAAAACTGTTTTTT. This gives the protein CASSLVTGDEKLFF.

The CDR3 coding sequence is TGTGCCAGCAGCCGGGACAGTAACTATGGCTACACCTTC. Translating it yields CASSRDSNYGYTF. V usage is TRBV28 and J usage is TRBJ1-2; TRBD1 matches at 7 bases. Germline lookup yields CDR1 MDHEN and CDR2 SYDVKM. The CDR3 is 13 amino acids. Trimming removed 6 bases from V and 1 base from J; junction bases left unmatched: 2.

Details on this clone: The same CDR3 is also encoded by other DNA sequences in this sample. The chain joins TRBV11-2 to TRBJ2-1; 14 positions agree with TRBD2. Germline V gives CDR1 SGHAT, CDR2 FQNNGV. V lost 1 base, J lost 7 bases, and 0 bases stayed unmatched. This CDR3 contains 15 residues. The CDR3 DNA follows: TGTGCCAGCAGCTTAGGACTAGCGGGAGGGAATGAGCAGTTCTTC. Translation gives CASSLGLAGGNEQFF.

The chain combines TRBV6-2 or TRBV6-3 with TRBJ1-2; no reliable D call. The germline V gene encodes CDR1 MNHEY and CDR2 SVGEGT. Trimming pared 0 bases from V and 4 bases from J, leaving 15 bases between. This CDR3 contains 16 residues. The CDR3 loop reads CASSYSMVLASYGYTF. CDR3 DNA sequence: TGTGCCAGCAGTTACTCGATGGTATTGGCTAGCTATGGCTACACCTTC.

The chain uses TRBV30 and TRBJ1-5; 7 bases are shared with TRBD1. CDR3 size: 18 residues. CDR1 and CDR2 (germline): GTSNPN, SVGIG (reference sequence). V trimming: 0 bases; J trimming: 9 bases; junction bases outside the gene matches: 20. CDR3 sequence reads: CAWSVRGHGEGSRGPQHF. Here the CDR3 DNA reads TGTGCCTGGAGTGTAAGGGGGCACGGAGAAGGGAGTAGGGGGCCCCAGCATTTT.

With respect to this clone: The identical CDR3 is also encoded by other nucleotide sequences in the sample. This rearrangement joins TRBV10-3 to TRBJ2-5; D is possibly TRBD2 (5 bases). The V end lost 3 bases, the J end lost 5 bases, and 7 bases lay between the germline ends. This CDR3 spans 12 amino acids. From germline, CDR1 is ENHRY and CDR2 SYGVKD. The CDR3 loop is CAISDRGETQYF. As DNA, the CDR3 is TGTGCCATCAGTGATCGCGGGGAGACCCAGTACTTC.

This clone was detected once. The genes are TRBV4-2 and TRBJ2-3; 7 nucleotides match TRBD1. The V segment lost 3 bases and the J segment 1 base; nucleotides outside the gene matches: 7. Per germline, CDR1 LGHNA and CDR2 YNFKEQ. This CDR3 is built from 16 residues. For the CDR3, the DNA is TGTGCCAGCAGCCACTCCGGACAGGATCGCACAGATACGCAGTATTTT. It yields the protein CASSHSGQDRTDTQYF.

The chain employs TRBV24-1 and TRBJ2-5; TRBD2 might be the D (6 bases). Trimming removed 3 bases at V and 5 bases at J, with 15 bases between. The CDR3 is 15 residues long. Germline loops: CDR1 KGHDR, CDR2 SFDVKD. CDR3: CATSDRRGSGETQYF. The CDR3 DNA reads as TGTGCCACCAGTGATAGGAGGGGTTCAGGGGAGACCCAGTACTTC.

The chain recombines TRBV7-8 with TRBJ2-3; TRBD1 matches at 8 bases. The length of the CDR3 is 15 residues. The junction had 9 bases not matched to a gene; V was cut back by 5 bases and J by 5 bases. CDR1 is SGHVS, CDR2 FQNEAQ, per germline. CDR3 region: CASSPDRVRRDTQYF. The DNA of the CDR3 is TGTGCCAGCAGCCCGGACAGGGTTCGAAGAGATACGCAGTATTTT.

The rearrangement joins TRBV30 to TRBJ1-2; 10 nucleotides agree with TRBD1. With 3 bases clipped from V and 7 bases from J, the junction kept 5 bases outside the gene matches. CDR3 length: 13 amino acids. Germline lookup yields CDR1 GTSNPN and CDR2 SVGIG (reference sequence). The CDR3 bases are TGTGCCTGGAGACCGGGACAGGGGTTTGGCTACACCTTC. Translation: CAWRPGQGFGYTF. The variable domain in full, with the rest retrieved from reference TRBV30 and TRBJ1-2, is SQTIHQWPATLVQPVGSPLSLECTVEGTSNPNLYWYRQAAGRGLQLLFYSVGIGQISSEVPQNLSASRPQDRQFILSSKKLLLSDSGFYLCAWRPGQGFGYTFGSGTRLTVV.

The gene calls are TRBV7-3 and TRBJ1-5; 8 nucleotides match TRBD1. CDR3 size: 13 residues. CDR1 is SGHTA and CDR2 is FQGTGA in the germline V gene. Losses at the gene ends were 5 bases for V and 5 bases for J; bases not matched to a gene: 2. For the CDR3, the DNA is TGTGCCAGCAGCCCGGACAGGGATCAGCCCCAGCATTTT. Residues: CASSPDRDQPQHF.

The rearrangement links TRBV11-3 to TRBJ2-7, with D uncertain. The CDR3 covers 13 residues. Germline V gives CDR1 SGHNT, CDR2 YENEEA. V lost 5 bases to trimming and J lost 5 bases, with 13 bases between them. The chain's CDR3 is CASSLYHRDEQYF. CDR3 in DNA: TGTGCCAGCAGCCTATACCACAGAGACGAGCAGTACTTC.

The chain joins TRBV7-2 to TRBJ1-2; tentative D call: TRBD1 (5 bases). In germline, CDR1 is SGHTA, CDR2 FQGNSA. The CDR3 is made up of 16 amino acids. Trimming stripped 11 bases from V and 5 bases from J, with 27 bases between. CDR3 sequence reads: CAGSAERGTGLYGYTF. The CDR3, as DNA: TGTGCCGGATCCGCTGAGAGAGGGACGGGACTATATGGCTACACCTTC.